These 28 T cell receptor beta chains came from one sample sequenced in a study of blood T cell repertoires in COVID-19. Only in-frame clones appear in the TCRdb table, and some are missing; sequencing was by immunoSEQ multiplex PCR. Among around 150,000 clones, about 88% were seen once, and the ten largest hold approximately 2.5%. Sequencing was done on a sample of peripheral blood. The receptors shown here come from a human donor with COVID-19, enrolled during active disease. The donor label of this sample is uncertain.

The genes are TRBV11-2 and TRBJ1-5; 8 bases match TRBD1. CDR3 length: 15 amino acids. The V and J ends lost 5 bases and 0 bases, in that order; junction bases with no gene match: 3. Germline V lookup: CDR1 SGHAT, CDR2 FQNNGV. The CDR3 coding sequence is TGTGCCAGCAGCCCAGGGACAGGTAGCAATCAGCCCCAGCATTTT. This encodes CASSPGTGSNQPQHF.

The V gene is TRBV7-2, the J gene TRBJ2-3, with D tentatively TRBD2 (6 bases). The CDR3 contains 17 residues. The germline V and J ends were trimmed by 1 base and 1 base, with 15 bases remaining between them. Germline CDR1 is SGHTA and CDR2 is FQGNSA. CDR3 DNA sequence: TGTGCCAGCAGCTTAGTTGGAGGGGAGTGGGGCACAGATACGCAGTATTTT. This encodes CASSLVGGEWGTDTQYF.

The chain employs TRBV11-2 and TRBJ2-1; TRBD2 aligns across 10 bases. V shed 5 bases and J 6 bases; nucleotides not matched to a gene: 4. From germline, CDR1 is SGHAT and CDR2 FQNNGV. This CDR3 has 14 amino acids. CDR3 DNA sequence: TGTGCCAGCAGCCCTACTAGCGGGACCAATGAGCAGTTCTTC. This sequence encodes CASSPTSGTNEQFF.

The gene calls are TRBV9 and TRBJ2-3, with TRBD2 identical over 10 bases. Germline CDR1 reads SGDLS; CDR2 reads YYNGEE. Germline trimming cut 1 base from V and 0 bases from J; bases unmatched to any gene: 8. CDR3 length: 18 amino acids. CDR3 DNA sequence: TGTGCCAGCAGCGTACAGGCTAGCGGGGGCTATAGCACAGATACGCAGTATTTT. The encoded protein is CASSVQASGGYSTDTQYF.

The chain is built from TRBV6-6 and TRBJ1-2; D ambiguous. Germline V CDR1 and CDR2: MNHNY, SVGAGI (reference sequence). The V gene lost 6 bases and the J gene lost 3 bases, with 20 bases spanning the gap. The CDR3 sequence is 16 residues long. CDR3 DNA sequence: TGTGCCAGCAGCCCCTCGCGGGCCGAGGATCACTATGGCTACACCTTC. This sequence encodes CASSPSRAEDHYGYTF.

The chain links TRBV5-5 to TRBJ1-4; D gene uncertain. This CDR3 comprises 14 residues. The V end lost 0 bases, the J end lost 7 bases, and 10 bases lay between the germline ends. The germline gives CDR1 SGHKS, CDR2 YYEKEE (reference sequence). Here the CDR3 DNA reads TGTGCCAGCAGCTTGGCATTGGGGAGTGAAAAACTGTTTTTT. Translated: CASSLALGSEKLFF. The entire variable domain, with the rest obtained from reference TRBV5-5 and TRBJ1-4, is as follows: DAGVTQSPTHLIKTRGQQVTLRCSPISGHKSVSWYQQVLGQGPQFIFQYYEKEERGRGNFPDRFSARQFPNYSSELNVNALLLGDSALYLCASSLALGSEKLFFGSGTQLSVL.

The chain employs TRBV7-9 and TRBJ2-7; D is possibly TRBD2 (6 bases). V was trimmed by 6 bases and J by 8 bases, leaving 17 bases between them. Germline values: CDR1 SEHNR, CDR2 FQNEAQ (reference sequence). This CDR3 region has 13 residues. The CDR3 DNA sequence: TGTGCCAGCAGTTCCCCGGGACTGTTAAAGCAGTACTTC. Translated, it gives CASSSPGLLKQYF.

The J gene is TRBJ2-1, the V gene TRBV19; 8 nucleotides align to TRBD1. CDR3 length: 15 residues. Trimming took 6 bases from V and 6 from J; bases not matched to a gene: 10. Looked up from germline, CDR1 is LNHDA and CDR2 is SQIVND (reference sequence). The CDR3 loop is CASSLGQARGNEQFF. The CDR3 region has the DNA TGTGCCAGTAGCCTGGGACAGGCCAGGGGCAATGAGCAGTTCTTC.

V is TRBV3-1 (or the pseudogene TRBV3-2) and J is TRBJ2-7; TRBD1 agrees at 7 bases. The CDR3 spans 15 residues. J lost 3 bases, V lost 9 bases, and 14 bases had no gene match. Germline V lookup: CDR1 LGHDT, CDR2 YNNKEL (reference sequence). The CDR3 DNA follows: TGTGCCAGAGTCCCCGGGACAGTCGTTTTCTACGAGCAGTACTTC. Protein sequence: CARVPGTVVFYEQYF.

V gene TRBV7-6 combines with J gene TRBJ2-7, with D tentatively TRBD1 (6 bases). CDR1 is SGHVS, CDR2 FNYEAQ, per germline. Between the trimmed V and J ends, which lost 0 bases and 8 bases, there was a span of 8 bases. The CDR3 sequence is 12 residues long. The CDR3, as DNA: TGTGCCAGCAGCTTAGCAGGGGGTCAGCAGTACTTC. Translating gives CASSLAGGQQYF.

This chain links TRBV7-6 with TRBJ2-7; tentatively, D is TRBD2 (6 bases). The germline V gene encodes CDR1 SGHVS and CDR2 FNYEAQ. V lost 5 bases, J lost 3 bases, and 17 bases lay in between. There are 15 residues in the CDR3. This CDR3 reads CASSPGWRGVYEQYF. CDR3 DNA sequence: TGTGCCAGCAGCCCAGGGTGGAGGGGAGTCTACGAGCAGTACTTC.

The chain employs TRBV5-1 and TRBJ1-2, with a weak D call TRBD1 (6 bases). The CDR3 runs to 15 residues. Germline CDR1 reads SGHRS; CDR2 reads YFSETQ. The V end was cut by 2 bases, the J end by 2 bases, with 13 bases between. CDR3 nucleotide sequence: TGCGCCAGCAGCTTAGGGGGGGCATTCAACTATGGCTACACCTTC. This translates into CASSLGGAFNYGYTF. The full variable domain, completed using reference TRBV5-1 and TRBJ1-2, is KAGVTQTPRYLIKTRGQQVTLSCSPISGHRSVSWYQQTPGQGLQFLFEYFSETQRNKGNFPGRFSGRQFSNSRSEMNVSTLELGDSALYLCASSLGGAFNYGYTFGSGTRLTVV.

This clone is a singleton in its sample. This chain's CDR3 is CASTSSRGAYEQYF. The CDR3 DNA is TGTGCCAGTACTTCTTCCAGGGGGGCCTACGAGCAGTACTTC. The chain uses TRBV25-1 and TRBJ2-7; D perhaps matches TRBD1 (7 bases). This CDR3 has 14 amino acids. V was pared by 9 bases and J by 2 bases, with 17 bases between. Germline CDR1 reads MGHDK; CDR2 reads SYGVNS.

This clone was seen only a few times. CDR3 coding DNA: TGTGCCAGCAACGGGGCTGGGGGGGATAACACTGAAGCTTTCTTT. It encodes CASNGAGGDNTEAFF. This chain connects TRBV5-4 to TRBJ1-1, with D perhaps TRBD1 (5 bases). CDR1 and CDR2 (germline): SGHNT, YYREEE (reference sequence). Trimming stripped 6 bases from V and 2 bases from J, with 17 bases between. This CDR3 is 15 amino acids long.

This chain joins TRBV11-2 and TRBJ2-3; no clear D. CDR1 SGHAT and CDR2 FQNNGV come from the germline V gene. V lost 1 base and J 0 bases, leaving 8 bases between the germline ends. The CDR3 covers 15 residues. The CDR3 is CASSLVSSSTDTQYF. The CDR3 nucleotides read TGTGCCAGCAGCTTAGTGAGCTCTAGCACAGATACGCAGTATTTT.

J is TRBJ2-5 and V is TRBV7-8, with TRBD1 identical over 8 bases. This CDR3 is built from 16 residues. Germline CDR1 is SGHVS and CDR2 is FQNEAQ. The V segment lost 5 bases and the J segment 1 base; nucleotides outside the gene matches: 9. The DNA of the CDR3 is TGTGCCAGCAGCCGAGCAGTCCAGGGGGCCCAAGAGACCCAGTACTTC. Protein: CASSRAVQGAQETQYF.

The CDR3 sequence: CAIHKEENSPLHF. The DNA for the CDR3 is TGTGCCATCCATAAGGAGGAAAATTCACCCCTCCACTTT. The chain joins TRBV10-3 to TRBJ1-6, with D hard to call. The CDR3 is made up of 13 amino acids. The germline CDR1 and CDR2 sequences are ENHRY and SYGVKD. The germline V and J ends were trimmed by 8 bases and 7 bases, with 12 bases remaining between them.

The chain links TRBV6-5 to TRBJ2-7; 9 bases line up with TRBD1. Per the germline V gene, CDR1 is MNHEY and CDR2 is SVGAGI. V shed 7 bases and J 3 bases; nucleotides not matched to a gene: 10. The CDR3 sequence is 15 residues long. The CDR3 loop reads CASTSGDRALYEQYF. The CDR3 DNA reads as TGTGCCAGCACCTCCGGGGACAGGGCACTCTACGAGCAGTACTTC.

The rearrangement joins TRBV27 to TRBJ1-2; D is uncertain. Between the trimmed V and J ends, which lost 5 bases and 4 bases, there was a span of 20 bases. This CDR3 has 16 amino acids. In germline, CDR1 is MNHEY, CDR2 SMNVEV (reference sequence). CDR3 in amino acids: CASSTEGSPTFYGYTF. The DNA of the CDR3 is TGTGCCAGCAGTACCGAAGGCAGCCCGACTTTCTATGGCTACACCTTC.

This clone was observed a single time. This chain joins TRBV10-1 and TRBJ1-4; 12 positions match TRBD1. The germline CDR1 and CDR2 sequences are WNHNN and SYGVQD (reference sequence). J gave up 8 bases and V 4 bases, and 8 bases lay outside the gene matches. The CDR3 runs 16 residues. CDR3 amino acids: CASSVKWDRGREKLFF. The CDR3 bases are TGCGCCAGCAGTGTAAAATGGGACAGGGGGCGGGAAAAACTGTTTTTT.

This chain links TRBV6-6 with TRBJ1-1, with a weak D call TRBD1 (5 bases). V lost 5 bases and J 6 bases, leaving 16 bases between the germline ends. CDR1 is MNHNY, CDR2 SVGAGI, per germline (reference sequence). The CDR3 covers 14 residues. CDR3 bases: TGTGCCAGCAGTGCATCCGGGGGAGAGTCTGAAGCTTTCTTT. It specifies CASSASGGESEAFF.

CDR3 in DNA: TGCGCCAGCAGCTTGGGGGCGGAGGGTTCAGGCTACACCTTC. It encodes CASSLGAEGSGYTF. The chain combines TRBV5-1 with TRBJ1-2; no definite D call. The CDR3 extends over 14 amino acids. The V gene lost 0 bases and the J gene lost 8 bases, with 14 bases spanning the gap. Germline V lookup: CDR1 SGHRS, CDR2 YFSETQ.

The chain couples TRBV12-3 or TRBV12-4 to TRBJ1-1; tentative D call: TRBD1 (5 bases). Trimming shortened V by 2 bases and J by 10 bases, and 8 bases separated the two germline ends. The CDR3 has 11 residues. The chain's CDR3 is CASSLRGRAFF. Here the CDR3 DNA reads TGTGCCAGCAGTTTAAGGGGTAGAGCTTTCTTT.

V usage is TRBV11-2 and J usage is TRBJ1-1; D is undetermined. The V end lost 4 bases, the J end lost 0 bases, and 9 bases lay between the germline ends. CDR3 length: 14 amino acids. Per germline, CDR1 SGHAT and CDR2 FQNNGV. The CDR3, as DNA: TGTGCCAGCAGCTCCCAGTCTGTGAACACTGAAGCTTTCTTT. Protein: CASSSQSVNTEAFF.

The rearrangement uses TRBV7-3 and TRBJ2-3; a weak D match, TRBD1 (6 bases). V was pared by 5 bases and J by 4 bases, with 10 bases between. Germline loops: CDR1 SGHTA, CDR2 FQGTGA. The CDR3 extends over 13 amino acids. DNA for the CDR3: TGTGCCAGCAGCCCACAGGGTCCAGATACGCAGTATTTT. It encodes CASSPQGPDTQYF.

This clone was found a few times. The V gene is TRBV6-5, the J gene TRBJ1-4; D remains ambiguous. Per germline, CDR1 MNHEY and CDR2 SVGAGI. V was clipped by 10 bases and J by 8 bases, with 17 bases between them. This CDR3 comprises 13 residues. The CDR3 reads CATVPPDNEKLFF. DNA for the CDR3: TGTGCCACAGTGCCCCCTGACAACGAAAAACTGTTTTTT.

V and J are TRBV7-9 and TRBJ2-7; D unresolved. Trimming shortened V by 2 bases and J by 5 bases, and 10 bases separated the two germline ends. Germline lookup yields CDR1 SEHNR and CDR2 FQNEAQ (reference sequence). The CDR3 consists of 13 residues. In DNA form, the CDR3 reads TGTGCCAGCAGCTTACGTCTGGAGAACGAGCAGTACTTC. Its translation is CASSLRLENEQYF. Complete variable domain (other parts from reference TRBV7-9 and TRBJ2-7): DTGVSQNPRHKITKRGQNVTFRCDPISEHNRLYWYRQTLGQGPEFLTYFQNEAQLEKSRLLSDRFSAERPKGSFSTLEIQRTEQGDSAMYLCASSLRLENEQYFGPGTRLTVT.

V is TRBV11-3 and J is TRBJ2-7, with D maybe TRBD2 (6 bases). Between the trimmed V and J ends, which lost 3 bases and 2 bases, there was a span of 11 bases. Germline CDR1 and CDR2: SGHNT and YENEEA. This CDR3 has 14 residues. CDR3: CASSFREPPYEQYF. The CDR3 DNA follows: TGTGCCAGCAGCTTCCGGGAGCCACCCTACGAGCAGTACTTC.